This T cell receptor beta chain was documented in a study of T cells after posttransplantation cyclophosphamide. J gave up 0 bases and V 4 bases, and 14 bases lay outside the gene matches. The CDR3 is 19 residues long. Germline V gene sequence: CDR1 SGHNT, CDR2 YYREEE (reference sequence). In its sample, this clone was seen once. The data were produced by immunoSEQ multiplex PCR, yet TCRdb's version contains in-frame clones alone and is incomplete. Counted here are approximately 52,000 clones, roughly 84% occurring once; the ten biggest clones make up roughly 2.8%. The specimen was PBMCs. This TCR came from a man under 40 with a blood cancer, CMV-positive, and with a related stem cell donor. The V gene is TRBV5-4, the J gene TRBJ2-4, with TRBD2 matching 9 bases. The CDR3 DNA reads TGTGCCAGCAGCCCAGGGACTAGCAGAGTTGCGTTAGCCAAAAACATTCAGTACTTC. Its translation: CASSPGTSRVALAKNIQYF.